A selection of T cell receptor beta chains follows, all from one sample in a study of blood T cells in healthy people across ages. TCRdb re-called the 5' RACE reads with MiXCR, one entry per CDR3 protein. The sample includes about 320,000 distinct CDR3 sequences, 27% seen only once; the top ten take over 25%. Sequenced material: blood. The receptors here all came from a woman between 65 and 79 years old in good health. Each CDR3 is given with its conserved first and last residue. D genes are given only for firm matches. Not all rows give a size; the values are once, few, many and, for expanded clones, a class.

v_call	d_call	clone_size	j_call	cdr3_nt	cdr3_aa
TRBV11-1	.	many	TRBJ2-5	TGTGCCAGCAGCCTGCAAAGGGAAGAGACCCAGTACTTC	CASSLQREETQYF
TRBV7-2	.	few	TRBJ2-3	TGTGCCAGCAGACCCGGGACGAGCACAGATACGCAGTATTTT	CASRPGTSTDTQYF
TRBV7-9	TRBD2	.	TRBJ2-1	TGTGCCAGCAGCTTAATCGGTAGCGGGTTTTCCAATGAGCAGTTCTTC	CASSLIGSGFSNEQFF
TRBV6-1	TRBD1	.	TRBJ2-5	TGTGCCAGCCGGACAGGCAACCAAGAGACCCAGTACTTC	CASRTGNQETQYF
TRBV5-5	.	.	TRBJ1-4	TGTGCCAGCAGCTTGGGGGGGGCACTTCTTGAAAAACTGTTTTTT	CASSLGGALLEKLFF
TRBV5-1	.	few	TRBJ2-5	TGCGCCAGCAGCTTGGGGGGACTCCAAGAGACCCAGTACTTC	CASSLGGLQETQYF
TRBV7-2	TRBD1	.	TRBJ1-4	TGTGCCAGCAGCTCGGACAGGGGCGATGAAAAACTGTTTTTT	CASSSDRGDEKLFF
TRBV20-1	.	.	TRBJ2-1	TGCAGTGCTATCGTTTCACGATACAATGAGCAGTTCTTC	CSAIVSRYNEQFF
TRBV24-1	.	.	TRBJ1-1	TGTGCCACCAGTGAAACCGGGACATCGAACACTGAAGCTTTCTTT	CATSETGTSNTEAFF
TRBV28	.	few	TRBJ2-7	TGTGCCAGCAGTCACAGAGGCCCGTCCTACGAGCAGTACTTC	CASSHRGPSYEQYF
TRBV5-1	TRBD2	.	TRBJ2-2	TGCGCCAGCACACAGACTAGCGGGATAGGGGAGCTGTTTTTT	CASTQTSGIGELFF
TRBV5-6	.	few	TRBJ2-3	TGTGCCAGCAGCTCAGAGCTAGGGTGGCAGTATTTT	CASSSELGWQYF
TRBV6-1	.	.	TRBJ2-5	TGTGCCAGCACCGATGGCTTCCAGGAGACCCAGTACTTC	CASTDGFQETQYF
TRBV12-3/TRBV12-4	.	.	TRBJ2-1	TGTGCCAGCAGACTACTCAGGGGAGGGATAAACAATGAGCAGTTCTTC	CASRLLRGGINNEQFF
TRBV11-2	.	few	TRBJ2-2	TGTGCCAGCAGCTTAGGCCGGAATTACAGGAACACCGGGGAGCTGTTTTTT	CASSLGRNYRNTGELFF
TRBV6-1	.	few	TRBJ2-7	TGTGCCAGCAGTGAAGCGAATGGCTCGGGGGAGCAGTACTTC	CASSEANGSGEQYF
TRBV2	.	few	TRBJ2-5	TGTGCCAGCACTGGAGTGGATGAGCAGTACTTC	CASTGVDEQYF
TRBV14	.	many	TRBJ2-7	TGTGCCAGCAGCCTCGTGGCAGGCCACGAGCAGTACTTC	CASSLVAGHEQYF
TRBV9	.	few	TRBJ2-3	TGTGCCAGCAGCGCCCGCTCGGGAGCCCCCACAGATACGCAGTATTTT	CASSARSGAPTDTQYF
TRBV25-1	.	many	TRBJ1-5	TGTGCCAGCAGTGCCTCGACAGTCAATCAGCCCCAGCATTTT	CASSASTVNQPQHF
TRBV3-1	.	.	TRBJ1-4	TGTGCCAGCAGAGGTGCAACTAATGAAAAACTGTTTTTT	CASRGATNEKLFF
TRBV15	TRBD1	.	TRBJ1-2	TGTGCCACCAGCAGAGAAAGGAAGGGGGCAGTTGGCTACACCTTC	CATSRERKGAVGYTF
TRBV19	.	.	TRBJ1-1	TGTGCCAGTAGTATTAACTTCAACACTGAAGCTTTCTTT	CASSINFNTEAFF
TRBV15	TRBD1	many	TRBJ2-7	TGTGCCACCAGTATGGACAGGGACCCTGCCTACGAGCAGTACTTC	CATSMDRDPAYEQYF
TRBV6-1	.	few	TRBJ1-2	TGTGCCAGCAGTGATCGGGTCTATGGCTACACCTTC	CASSDRVYGYTF
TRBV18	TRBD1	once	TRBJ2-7	TGTGCCAGCTCAGACGGGACAGGGGACTACGAGCAGTACTTC	CASSDGTGDYEQYF
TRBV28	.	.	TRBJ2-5	TGTGCCAGCAGATCCTCAGAGACCCAGTACTTC	CASRSSETQYF
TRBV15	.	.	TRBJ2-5	TGTGCCACCAGCAGATCTCTGGACAGCCAAGAGACCCAGTACTTC	CATSRSLDSQETQYF
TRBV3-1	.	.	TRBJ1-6	TGTGCCAGCAGCCAAGTGCTCCCGAGACAGAATTCACCCCTCCACTTT	CASSQVLPRQNSPLHF
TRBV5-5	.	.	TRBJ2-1	TGTGCCAGCAGCTTGGGACAGGTCCAGGTCAACAATGAGCAGTTCTTC	CASSLGQVQVNNEQFF
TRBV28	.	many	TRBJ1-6	TGTGCCAGCAGTTCCCCCTGGCAGGCCCGTTATAATTCACCCCTCCACTTT	CASSSPWQARYNSPLHF
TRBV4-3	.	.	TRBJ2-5	TGCGCCAGCAGCCACGAAACTAGCCCAACAGATACCCAGTACTTC	CASSHETSPTDTQYF
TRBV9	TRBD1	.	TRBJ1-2	TGTGCCTGCAGCGTAGGACAGGGGGCGCCCTATGGCTACACCTTC	CACSVGQGAPYGYTF
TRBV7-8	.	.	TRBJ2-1	TGTGCCAGCAGCTTAGCGAGCACCGCCAATGAGCAGTTCTTC	CASSLASTANEQFF
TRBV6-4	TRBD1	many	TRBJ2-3	TGTGCCAGCAGTGACTCAGGGACAGGGGTAGATACGCAGTATTTT	CASSDSGTGVDTQYF
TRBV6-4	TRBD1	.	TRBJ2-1	TGTGCCAGCAGTGACCGAAACGGACAGGGGGTTTACAATGAGCAGTTCTTC	CASSDRNGQGVYNEQFF
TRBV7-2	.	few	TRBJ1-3	TGTGCCAGCAGCTTGGGGGGATTTGGAAACACCATATATTTT	CASSLGGFGNTIYF
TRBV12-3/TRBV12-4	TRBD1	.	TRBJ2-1	TGTGCCAGCAGTTTCACAGGGGGCTCCTACAATGAGCAGTTCTTC	CASSFTGGSYNEQFF
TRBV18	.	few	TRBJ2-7	TGTGCCAGCTCACCGGACTCCCCTGGGAACGAGCAGTACTTC	CASSPDSPGNEQYF
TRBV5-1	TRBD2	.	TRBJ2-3	TGCGCCACCCGACCGGGACTCGCGGGAGGAGTCGCAGATACGCAGTATTTT	CATRPGLAGGVADTQYF
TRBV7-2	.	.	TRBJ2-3	TGTGCCAGCAGCCAACCTGGGGGGCCGAGGCCCACAGATACGCAGTATTTT	CASSQPGGPRPTDTQYF
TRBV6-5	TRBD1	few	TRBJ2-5	TGTGCCAGCAGTTACTCGGGACAGGCTCAAGAGACCCAGTACTTC	CASSYSGQAQETQYF
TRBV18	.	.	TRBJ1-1	TGTGCCAGCTCACCCCGTGACGGGAACACTGAAGCTTTCTTT	CASSPRDGNTEAFF
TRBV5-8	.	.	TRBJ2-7	TGTGCCAGCAGCTTGGATATGGTTTACCCCTACGAGCAGTACTTC	CASSLDMVYPYEQYF
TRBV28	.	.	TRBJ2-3	TGTGCCAGCAGTTCACCTGGGACGGCCGGCTCAGATACGCAGTATTTT	CASSSPGTAGSDTQYF
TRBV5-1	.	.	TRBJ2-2	TGCGCCAGCAGCTTGGCCGGGGACCCAGGGGAGCTGTTTTTT	CASSLAGDPGELFF
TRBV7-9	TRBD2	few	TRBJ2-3	TGTGCCAGCAGCTTACCGGGACTAGCGGGAGATACAGATACGCAGTATTTT	CASSLPGLAGDTDTQYF
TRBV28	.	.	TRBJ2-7	TGTGCCACAACGGCTTCCTACGAGCAGTACTTC	CATTASYEQYF
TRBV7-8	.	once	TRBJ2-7	TGTGCCAGCAGTCGACCCGGGACCTACGAGCAGTACTTC	CASSRPGTYEQYF
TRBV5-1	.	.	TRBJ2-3	TGCGCCAGCAGCTTGGAGTGGCGGGGCACAGATACGCAGTATTTT	CASSLEWRGTDTQYF
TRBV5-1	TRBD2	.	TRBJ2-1	TGCGCCAGCAGCACCCTAACTAGCGGCTCCTACAATGAGCAGTTCTTC	CASSTLTSGSYNEQFF
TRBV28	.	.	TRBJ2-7	TGTGCCAGCAGCCGCTTGGGGGTTACCTACGAGCAGTACTTC	CASSRLGVTYEQYF
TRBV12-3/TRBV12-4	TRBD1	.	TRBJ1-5	TGTGCCAGCAGCCCCGCAGGGGGATTTCAGCCCCAGCATTTT	CASSPAGGFQPQHF
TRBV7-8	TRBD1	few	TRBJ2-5	TGTGCCAGCAGCTCCCAAGGGGGACAGTTCAAAGAGACCCAGTACTTC	CASSSQGGQFKETQYF